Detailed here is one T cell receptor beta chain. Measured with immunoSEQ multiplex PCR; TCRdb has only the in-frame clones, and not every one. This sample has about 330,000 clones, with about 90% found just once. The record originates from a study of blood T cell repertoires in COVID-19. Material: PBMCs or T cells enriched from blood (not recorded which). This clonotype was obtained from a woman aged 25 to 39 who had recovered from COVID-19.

This CDR3 is CASSFLTAQDYGYTF. The CDR3 DNA is TGCGCCAGCAGCTTTCTGACAGCCCAAGACTATGGCTACACCTTC. The J gene is TRBJ1-2, the V gene TRBV5-1, with D possibly being TRBD1 (5 bases). The V and J ends lost 2 bases and 3 bases respectively, with 14 bases between them. Per the germline V gene, CDR1 is SGHRS and CDR2 is YFSETQ. The CDR3 runs to 15 residues.